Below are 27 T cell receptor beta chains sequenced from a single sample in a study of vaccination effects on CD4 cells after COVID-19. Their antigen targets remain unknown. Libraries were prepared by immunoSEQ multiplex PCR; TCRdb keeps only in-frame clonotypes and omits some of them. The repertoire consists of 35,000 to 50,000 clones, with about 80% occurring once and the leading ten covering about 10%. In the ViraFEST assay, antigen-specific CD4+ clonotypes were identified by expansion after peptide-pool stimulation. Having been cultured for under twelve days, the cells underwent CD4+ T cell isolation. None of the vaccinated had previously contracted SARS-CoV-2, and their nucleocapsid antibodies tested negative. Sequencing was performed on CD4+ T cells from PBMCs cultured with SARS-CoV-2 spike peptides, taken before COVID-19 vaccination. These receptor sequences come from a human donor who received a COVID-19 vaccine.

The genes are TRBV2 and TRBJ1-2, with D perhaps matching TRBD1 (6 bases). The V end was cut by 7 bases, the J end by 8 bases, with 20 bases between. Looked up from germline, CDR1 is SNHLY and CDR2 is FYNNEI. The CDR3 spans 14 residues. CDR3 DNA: TGTGCCAGCACCAATGGGGGGGGGCCCGCGGGCTACACCTTC. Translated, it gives CASTNGGGPAGYTF.

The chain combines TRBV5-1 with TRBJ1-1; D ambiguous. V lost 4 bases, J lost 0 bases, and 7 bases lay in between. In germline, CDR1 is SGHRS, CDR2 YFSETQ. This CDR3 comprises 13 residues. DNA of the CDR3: TGCGCCAGCAGCCCTCAGATGAACACTGAAGCTTTCTTT. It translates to CASSPQMNTEAFF.

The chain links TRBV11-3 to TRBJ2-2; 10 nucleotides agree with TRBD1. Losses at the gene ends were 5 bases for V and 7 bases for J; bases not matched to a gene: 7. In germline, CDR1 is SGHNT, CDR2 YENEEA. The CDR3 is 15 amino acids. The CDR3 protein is CASSPGQGVVGELFF. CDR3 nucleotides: TGTGCCAGCAGCCCCGGACAGGGGGTTGTCGGGGAGCTGTTTTTT.

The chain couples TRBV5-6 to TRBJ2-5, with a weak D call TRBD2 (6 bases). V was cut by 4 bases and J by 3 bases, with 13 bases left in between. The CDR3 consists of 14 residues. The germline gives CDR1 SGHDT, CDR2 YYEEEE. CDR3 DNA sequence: TGTGCCAGCAGCCCGCGGAGGAGGGAAGAGACCCAGTACTTC. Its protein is CASSPRRREETQYF.

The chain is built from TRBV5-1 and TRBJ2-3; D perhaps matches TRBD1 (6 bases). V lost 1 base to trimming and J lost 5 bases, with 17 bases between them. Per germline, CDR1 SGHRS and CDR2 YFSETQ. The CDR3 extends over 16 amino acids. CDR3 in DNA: TGCGCCAGCAGCTTGTTCGGGCAGGGGTCGAGAGATACGCAGTATTTT. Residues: CASSLFGQGSRDTQYF.

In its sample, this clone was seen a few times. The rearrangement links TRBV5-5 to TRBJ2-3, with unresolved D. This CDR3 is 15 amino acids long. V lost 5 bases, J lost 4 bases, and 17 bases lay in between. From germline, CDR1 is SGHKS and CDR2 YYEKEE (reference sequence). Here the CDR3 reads CASRPSGLIADTQYF. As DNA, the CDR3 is TGTGCCAGCAGGCCTTCCGGGCTCATCGCAGATACGCAGTATTTT. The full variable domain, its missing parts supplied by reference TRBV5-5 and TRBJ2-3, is DAGVTQSPTHLIKTRGQQVTLRCSPISGHKSVSWYQQVLGQGPQFIFQYYEKEERGRGNFPDRFSARQFPNYSSELNVNALLLGDSALYLCASRPSGLIADTQYFGPGTRLTVL.

The CDR3 DNA sequence: TGTGCCAGGGACAGCAACACTGAAGCTTTCTTT. This encodes CARDSNTEAFF. This chain connects TRBV2 to TRBJ1-1; D may be TRBD1 (6 bases). Germline CDR1 reads SNHLY; CDR2 reads FYNNEI. Trimming took off 9 bases at V and 2 bases at J, with 7 bases between the two ends. This CDR3 is 11 amino acids long.

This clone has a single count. CDR3 DNA: TGCGCCAGCAGCTTGGACAGGATTTGGCAGCCCCAGCATTTT. It encodes CASSLDRIWQPQHF. The chain has TRBV5-1 and TRBJ1-5; weak D call: TRBD1 (5 bases). Trimming removed 0 bases at V and 7 bases at J, with 11 bases between. The CDR3 extends over 14 amino acids. Germline V gives CDR1 SGHRS, CDR2 YFSETQ.

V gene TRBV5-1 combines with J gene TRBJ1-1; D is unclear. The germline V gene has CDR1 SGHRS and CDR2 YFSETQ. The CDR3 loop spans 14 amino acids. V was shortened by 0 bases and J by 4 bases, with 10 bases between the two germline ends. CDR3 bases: TGCGCCAGCAGCTTGGCCGGAGCCGCCACTGAAGCTTTCTTT. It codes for CASSLAGAATEAFF. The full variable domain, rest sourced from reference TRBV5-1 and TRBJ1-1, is KAGVTQTPRYLIKTRGQQVTLSCSPISGHRSVSWYQQTPGQGLQFLFEYFSETQRNKGNFPGRFSGRQFSNSRSEMNVSTLELGDSALYLCASSLAGAATEAFFGQGTRLTVV.

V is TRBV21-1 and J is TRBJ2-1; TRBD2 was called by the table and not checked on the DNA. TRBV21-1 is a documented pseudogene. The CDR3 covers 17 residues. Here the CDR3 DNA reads TGTGCCAGCAGCAAACCGGGACTAGCGGGCCCCTACAATGAGCAGTTCTTC. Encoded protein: CASSKPGLAGPYNEQFF.

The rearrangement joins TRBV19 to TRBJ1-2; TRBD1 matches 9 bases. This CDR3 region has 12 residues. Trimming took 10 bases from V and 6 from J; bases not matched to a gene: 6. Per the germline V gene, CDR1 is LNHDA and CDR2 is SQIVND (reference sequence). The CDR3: CATLGQGNGYTF. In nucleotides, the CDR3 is TGTGCCACCCTTGGACAGGGGAATGGCTACACCTTC.

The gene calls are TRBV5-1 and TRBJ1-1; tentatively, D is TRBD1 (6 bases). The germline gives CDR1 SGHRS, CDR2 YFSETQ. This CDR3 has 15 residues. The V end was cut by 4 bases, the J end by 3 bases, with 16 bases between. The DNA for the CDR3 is TGCGCCAGCAGCCCGGGCGGGCAGGGGTACACTGAAGCTTTCTTT. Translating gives CASSPGGQGYTEAFF.

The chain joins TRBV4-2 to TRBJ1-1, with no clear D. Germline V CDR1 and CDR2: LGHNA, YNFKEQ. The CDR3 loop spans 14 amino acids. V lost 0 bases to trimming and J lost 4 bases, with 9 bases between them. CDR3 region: CASSQDGRFTEAFF. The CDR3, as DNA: TGTGCCAGCAGCCAAGATGGGAGATTCACTGAAGCTTTCTTT.

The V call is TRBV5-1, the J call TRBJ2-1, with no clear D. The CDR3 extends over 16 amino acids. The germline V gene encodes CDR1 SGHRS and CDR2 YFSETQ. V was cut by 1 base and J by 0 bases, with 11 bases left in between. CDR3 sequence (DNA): TGCGCCAGCAGCTTGCGGCAGACGAGCTCCTACAATGAGCAGTTCTTC. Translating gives CASSLRQTSSYNEQFF.

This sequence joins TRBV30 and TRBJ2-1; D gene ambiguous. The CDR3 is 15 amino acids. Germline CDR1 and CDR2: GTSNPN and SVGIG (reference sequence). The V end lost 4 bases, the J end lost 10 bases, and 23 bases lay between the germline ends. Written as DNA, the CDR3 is TGTGCCTGGACCGGAGTCGGCAGATCCTTCGGGGAGCAGTTCTTC. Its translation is CAWTGVGRSFGEQFF.

The CDR3 region is CASSPPFKLKYEQYV. The CDR3 nucleotides read TGTGCCAGCTCACCACCATTCAAACTTAAATACGAGCAGTACGTC. This rearrangement joins TRBV18 to TRBJ2-7; D is unclear. The V gene's germline CDR1 is KGHSH and CDR2 LQKENI. V lost 0 bases, J lost 4 bases, and 13 bases lay in between. The CDR3 runs to 15 residues.

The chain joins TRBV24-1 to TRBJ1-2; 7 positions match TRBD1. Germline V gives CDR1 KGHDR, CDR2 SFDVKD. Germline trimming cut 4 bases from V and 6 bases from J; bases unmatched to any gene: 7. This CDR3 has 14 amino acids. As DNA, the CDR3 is TGTGCCACCAGTGAAGCGACAGGGCGAAATGGCTACACCTTC. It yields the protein CATSEATGRNGYTF.

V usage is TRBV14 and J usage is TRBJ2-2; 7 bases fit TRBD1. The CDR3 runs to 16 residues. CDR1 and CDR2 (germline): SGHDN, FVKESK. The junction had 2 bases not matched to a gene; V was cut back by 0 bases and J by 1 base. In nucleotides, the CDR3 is TGTGCCAGCAGCCAAGAACGGACAGGGAACACCGGGGAGCTGTTTTTT. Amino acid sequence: CASSQERTGNTGELFF.

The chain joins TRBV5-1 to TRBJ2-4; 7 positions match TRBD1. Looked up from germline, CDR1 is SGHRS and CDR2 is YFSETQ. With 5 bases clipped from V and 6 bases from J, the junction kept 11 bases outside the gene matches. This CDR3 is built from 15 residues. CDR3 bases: TGCGCCAGCAGACAAGAGGGGGCAGTCGGAAACATTCAGTACTTC. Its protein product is CASRQEGAVGNIQYF.

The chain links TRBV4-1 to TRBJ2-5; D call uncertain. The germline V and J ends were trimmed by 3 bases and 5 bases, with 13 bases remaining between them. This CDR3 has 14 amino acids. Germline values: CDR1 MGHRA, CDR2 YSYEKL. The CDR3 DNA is TGCGCCAGCAGCCAGATTGAGAGTAAGGAGACCCAGTACTTC. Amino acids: CASSQIESKETQYF.

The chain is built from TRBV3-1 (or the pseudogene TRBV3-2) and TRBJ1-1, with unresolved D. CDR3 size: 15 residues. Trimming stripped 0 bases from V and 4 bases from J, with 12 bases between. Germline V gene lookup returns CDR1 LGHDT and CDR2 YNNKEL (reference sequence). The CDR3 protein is CASSQEGRDGTEAFF. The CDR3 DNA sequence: TGTGCCAGCAGCCAAGAAGGCCGCGATGGCACTGAAGCTTTCTTT.

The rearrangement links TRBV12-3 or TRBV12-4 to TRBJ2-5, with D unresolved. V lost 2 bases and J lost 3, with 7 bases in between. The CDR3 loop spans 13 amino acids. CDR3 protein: CASSLMAEETQYF. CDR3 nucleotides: TGTGCCAGCAGTTTAATGGCGGAAGAGACCCAGTACTTC.

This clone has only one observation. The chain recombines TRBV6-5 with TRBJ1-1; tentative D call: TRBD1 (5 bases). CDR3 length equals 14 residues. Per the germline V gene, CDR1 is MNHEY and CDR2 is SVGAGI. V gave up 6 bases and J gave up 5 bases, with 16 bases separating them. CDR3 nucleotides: TGTGCCAGCAGGCCCGCGGGGGGAAGGACTGAAGCTTTCTTT. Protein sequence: CASRPAGGRTEAFF.

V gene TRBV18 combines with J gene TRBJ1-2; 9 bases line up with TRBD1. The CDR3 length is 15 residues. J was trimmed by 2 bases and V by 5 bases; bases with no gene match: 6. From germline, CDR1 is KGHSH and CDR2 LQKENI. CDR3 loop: CASSTGQGSNYGYTF. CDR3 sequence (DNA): TGTGCCAGCTCAACAGGACAGGGGTCGAACTATGGCTACACCTTC.

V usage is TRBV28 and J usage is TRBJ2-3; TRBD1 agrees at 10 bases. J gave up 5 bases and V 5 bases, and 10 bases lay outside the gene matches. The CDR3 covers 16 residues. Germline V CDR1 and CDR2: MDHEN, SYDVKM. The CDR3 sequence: CASSTTGQGGRDTQYF. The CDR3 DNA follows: TGTGCCAGCAGTACGACCGGACAGGGGGGTCGAGATACGCAGTATTTT.

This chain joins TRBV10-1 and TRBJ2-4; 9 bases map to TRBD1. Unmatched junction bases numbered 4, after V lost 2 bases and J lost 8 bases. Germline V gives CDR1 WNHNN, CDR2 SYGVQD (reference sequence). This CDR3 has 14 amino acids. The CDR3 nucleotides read TGCGCCAGCAGTGAGAGACAGGGGGGGGACATTCAGTACTTC. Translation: CASSERQGGDIQYF.

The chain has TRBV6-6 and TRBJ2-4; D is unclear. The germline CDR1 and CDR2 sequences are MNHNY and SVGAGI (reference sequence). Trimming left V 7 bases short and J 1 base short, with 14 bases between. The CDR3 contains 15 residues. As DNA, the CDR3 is TGTGCCAGCAAAGACTCGGGTAGGGCCAAAAACATTCAGTACTTC. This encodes CASKDSGRAKNIQYF.